The 30 T cell receptor beta chains below were found in one sample sequenced in a study of shared clonotypes between healthy human individuals. The data were produced by immunoSEQ multiplex PCR, yet TCRdb's version contains in-frame clones alone and is incomplete. The sample has about 500,000 clones; approximately 80% are singletons. Sequencing was done on a sample of PBMCs. Receptors were obtained from a middle-aged woman in good health. Some clones in this sample may be carry-over from other donors' samples.

This chain uses TRBV5-4 with TRBJ1-3, with D possibly TRBD1 on 6 matching bases. The CDR3 spans 15 residues. Germline V gives CDR1 SGHNT, CDR2 YYREEE (reference sequence). V shed 0 bases and J shed 4 bases, with 11 bases lying between them. In nucleotides, the CDR3 is TGTGCCAGCAGCTTGGGGGGGCAAAACGGAAACACCATATATTTT. Protein sequence: CASSLGGQNGNTIYF.

On this clone: A far larger clone is off by one base, so a read error is likely. The sample has other DNA sequences that encode this CDR3 too. The chain couples TRBV30 to TRBJ1-1, with D maybe TRBD1 (5 bases). The CDR3 length is 13 residues. Germline V gene sequence: CDR1 GTSNPN, CDR2 SVGIG (reference sequence). V was trimmed by 2 bases and J by 8 bases, leaving 15 bases between them. The CDR3 loop reads CAWSPRGSTEAFF. The DNA for the CDR3 is TGTGCCTGGAGTCCCCGGGGGAGCACCGAAGCTTTCTTT.

The chain links TRBV7-9 to TRBJ2-3; unclear D gene. With 3 bases removed from V and 6 bases from J, the gap between germline ends came to 10 bases. Germline V CDR1 and CDR2: SEHNR, FQNEAQ (reference sequence). The CDR3 is 13 amino acids. The CDR3 spells CASSFGRRDTQYF. The CDR3 DNA sequence: TGTGCCAGCAGCTTTGGCCGCAGGGATACGCAGTATTTT.

A note on this clone: The same CDR3 arises from other DNA sequences in this sample as well. The chain employs TRBV5-1 and TRBJ2-3; TRBD2 might be the D (5 bases). The germline gives CDR1 SGHRS, CDR2 YFSETQ. V lost 2 bases and J 1 base, leaving 8 bases between the germline ends. The CDR3 length is 14 residues. CDR3 bases: TGCGCCAGCAGCTTTGGGAGCGGCACAGATACGCAGTATTTT. Its translation is CASSFGSGTDTQYF.

The chain combines TRBV5-1 with TRBJ1-1, with D hard to call. CDR1 SGHRS and CDR2 YFSETQ come from the germline V gene. This CDR3 is built from 14 residues. Trimming took 2 bases from V and 4 from J, leaving 12 bases between them. The CDR3, as DNA: TGCGCCAGCAGCTTACGTGGGCTTGGCACTGAAGCTTTCTTT. Protein product: CASSLRGLGTEAFF.

The rearrangement links TRBV7-2 to TRBJ1-1; 8 positions match TRBD1. The CDR3 has 14 residues. The germline V gene encodes CDR1 SGHTA and CDR2 FQGNSA. After removal of 1 base from V and 7 bases from J, the junction contained 5 bases not matched to a gene. The CDR3 is CASSLGTGSGEAFF. The CDR3 nucleotides are TGTGCCAGCAGCTTAGGGACAGGGAGTGGTGAAGCTTTCTTT.

The chain recombines TRBV5-6 with TRBJ2-2, with D hard to call. The CDR3 extends over 14 amino acids. Germline loops: CDR1 SGHDT, CDR2 YYEEEE. Deletions cut 2 bases from V and 0 bases from J, with 5 bases between. This CDR3 reads CASSLATNTGELFF. The CDR3 DNA reads as TGTGCCAGCAGCTTAGCGACGAACACCGGGGAGCTGTTTTTT.

Concerning this clone: This sequence is one base from a far larger clone and is likely a read error. The genes are TRBV30 and TRBJ2-2, with no clear D. The CDR3 is made up of 14 amino acids. The V end was cut by 2 bases, the J end by 7 bases, with 14 bases between. The germline CDR1 and CDR2 sequences are GTSNPN and SVGIG (reference sequence). CDR3 sequence reads: CAWSRVGSYGELFF. The CDR3 DNA reads TGTGCCTGGAGTCGGGTAGGGTCGTACGGGGAGCTGTTTTTT.

The gene calls are TRBV5-1 and TRBJ1-2; D possibly corresponds to TRBD1 (6 bases). CDR1 and CDR2 (germline): SGHRS, YFSETQ. V was pared by 0 bases and J by 4 bases, with 10 bases between. The CDR3 loop spans 14 amino acids. CDR3 bases: TGCGCCAGCAGCTTGGCCAGGGGTCGCTATGGCTACACCTTC. Its protein product is CASSLARGRYGYTF.

There are a few counts of this clone. The rearrangement joins TRBV21-1 to TRBJ2-7; the tabulated D call, TRBD2, remains unverified against the DNA. TRBV21-1 is marked as a pseudogene. CDR3 length equals 15 residues. The CDR3 bases are TGTGCCAGCAAGTCTAAGAGGGAACTTCCCTGGGAGCAGTACTTC. Its protein is CASKSKRELPWEQYF.

To note about this clone: A read error is possible here, since a much larger clone lies one base away. Additional DNA sequences in this sample encode the identical CDR3. The V call is TRBV2, the J call TRBJ2-1; 10 bases map to TRBD2. CDR3 length equals 13 residues. Trimming cost V 11 bases and J 3 bases; bases outside gene matches: 4. Germline lookup yields CDR1 SNHLY and CDR2 FYNNEI. This CDR3 is CAVTSGNYNEQFF. The CDR3 DNA is TGTGCCGTAACTAGCGGGAACTACAATGAGCAGTTCTTC.

The chain recombines TRBV9 with TRBJ2-1; either TRBD1 or TRBD2 may fit D (5 bases each). The germline gives CDR1 SGDLS, CDR2 YYNGEE. Trimming shortened V by 3 bases and J by 8 bases, and 15 bases separated the two germline ends. The CDR3 has 14 amino acids. This CDR3 reads CASSGRALGDEQFF. CDR3 in DNA: TGTGCCAGCAGCGGCAGGGCGCTCGGGGATGAGCAGTTCTTC.

A few counts support this clone. The chain couples TRBV5-1 to TRBJ2-5, with TRBD1 identical over 7 bases. Germline V gene data show CDR1 as SGHRS and CDR2 as YFSETQ. V shed 0 bases, J shed 2 bases, and the junction held 4 bases outside the gene matches. The length of the CDR3 is 15 residues. The CDR3 protein is CASSLGGTEQETQYF. The CDR3 nucleotides are TGCGCCAGCAGCTTGGGGGGGACAGAACAAGAGACCCAGTACTTC.

V and J are TRBV30 and TRBJ2-2; D not certain. V gave up 3 bases and J gave up 5 bases, with 10 bases separating them. Germline V gives CDR1 GTSNPN, CDR2 SVGIG (reference sequence). This CDR3 region has 13 residues. The chain's CDR3 is CAWRLTGTGELFF. In DNA form, the CDR3 reads TGTGCCTGGAGGCTGACCGGGACCGGGGAGCTGTTTTTT.

This chain uses TRBV5-6 with TRBJ2-3; TRBD2 matches 9 bases. In germline, CDR1 is SGHDT, CDR2 YYEEEE. This CDR3 comprises 16 residues. The ends lost 5 bases at V and 2 bases at J; junction bases unmatched: 9. This chain's CDR3 is CASRWLLAGFTDTQYF. CDR3 coding DNA: TGTGCCAGCAGATGGTTACTAGCGGGTTTCACAGATACGCAGTATTTT. Combining the CDR3 with reference TRBV5-6 and TRBJ2-3 gives the whole variable domain DAGVTQSPTHLIKTRGQQVTLRCSPKSGHDTVSWYQQALGQGPQFIFQYYEEEERQRGNFPDRFSGHQFPNYSSELNVNALLLGDSALYLCASRWLLAGFTDTQYFGPGTRLTVL.

V usage is TRBV4-3 and J usage is TRBJ1-2, with TRBD1 identical over 7 bases. J lost 4 bases, V lost 0 bases, and 8 bases had no gene match. Germline values: CDR1 LGHNA, CDR2 YSLEER. The CDR3 totals 16 residues. CDR3 loop: CASSQDLEQGLYGYTF. The CDR3 DNA sequence: TGCGCCAGCAGCCAAGATTTGGAACAGGGGCTCTATGGCTACACCTTC.

The chain links TRBV7-3 to TRBJ2-1, with 7 bases matching TRBD1. V dropped 0 bases and J dropped 9; count of bases not matched to a gene: 2. The CDR3 totals 13 residues. Germline V gene sequence: CDR1 SGHTA, CDR2 FQGTGA. CDR3 DNA: TGTGCCAGCAGCTTAACAGGGGGCCTTGAGCAGTTCTTC. This codes for CASSLTGGLEQFF.

This chain links TRBV6-5 with TRBJ1-2, with D hard to call. CDR3 size: 13 residues. V gave up 9 bases and J gave up 5 bases, with 16 bases separating them. Per the germline V gene, CDR1 is MNHEY and CDR2 is SVGAGI. The CDR3 region has the DNA TGTGCCAGTACGGCGGCGGGTGGGTATGGCTACACCTTC. Its protein is CASTAAGGYGYTF.

With regard to this clone: A single base is all that separates this from a far larger clone, so a read error is likely. The CDR3, as DNA: TGTGCCCGGAAGAAGGGAAGACTAGGACTCAACTCCTACGAGCAGTACTTC. Translated: CARKKGRLGLNSYEQYF. The chain is built from TRBV30 and TRBJ2-7; perhaps TRBD2 as D (6 bases). Germline values: CDR1 GTSNPN, CDR2 SVGIG (reference sequence). V dropped 8 bases and J dropped 0 bases, with 26 bases sitting between them. The CDR3 contains 17 residues.

A word on this clone: Other DNA sequences of this sample code for an identical CDR3. V is TRBV7-9 and J is TRBJ2-6; a possible D gene is TRBD1 (6 bases). The V end was cut by 5 bases, the J end by 0 bases, with 8 bases between. In germline, CDR1 is SEHNR, CDR2 FQNEAQ (reference sequence). This CDR3 region has 15 residues. The CDR3 sequence: CASSKQGSGANVLTF. CDR3 nucleotide sequence: TGTGCCAGCAGCAAACAGGGCTCTGGGGCCAACGTCCTGACTTTC.

This sequence joins TRBV30 and TRBJ1-5; no firm D call. CDR3 length equals 13 residues. Trimming pared 0 bases from V and 3 bases from J, leaving 6 bases between. Germline CDR1 and CDR2: GTSNPN and SVGIG (reference sequence). In nucleotides, the CDR3 is TGTGCCTGGAGTGTACGCAACAATCAGCCCCAGCATTTT. Amino acid sequence: CAWSVRNNQPQHF.

CDR3 residues: CASSARGDQPQHF. CDR3 bases: TGTGCCAGCAGTGCCAGGGGTGATCAGCCCCAGCATTTT. The J gene is TRBJ1-5, the V gene TRBV25-1; D is possibly TRBD1 (6 bases). This CDR3 comprises 13 residues. The germline gives CDR1 MGHDK, CDR2 SYGVNS. Trimming left V 4 bases short and J 5 bases short, with 9 bases between.

V and J are TRBV29-1 and TRBJ1-1; D perhaps matches TRBD1 (6 bases). This CDR3 contains 13 residues. Trimming removed 3 bases at V and 5 bases at J, with 13 bases between. The V gene's germline CDR1 is SQVTM and CDR2 ANQGSEA. The chain's CDR3 is CSVEEGGRTEAFF. The CDR3 region has the DNA TGCAGCGTTGAGGAGGGGGGAAGGACTGAAGCTTTCTTT. The variable domain in full, with the rest retrieved from reference TRBV29-1 and TRBJ1-1, is SAVISQKPSRDICQRGTSLTIQCQVDSQVTMMFWYRQQPGQSLTLIATANQGSEATYESGFVIDKFPISRPNLTFSTLTVSNMSPEDSSIYLCSVEEGGRTEAFFGQGTRLTVV.

The chain recombines TRBV7-2 with TRBJ1-1; weak D call: TRBD1 (6 bases). CDR1 and CDR2 (germline): SGHTA, FQGNSA. V dropped 5 bases and J dropped 5 bases, with 12 bases sitting between them. This CDR3 spans 13 amino acids. The CDR3 sequence is CASSRSGVTEAFF. CDR3 bases: TGTGCCAGCAGCCGTTCAGGGGTAACTGAAGCTTTCTTT.

This clone was detected a few times. J is TRBJ2-2 and V is TRBV18; D gene ambiguous. Trimming shortened V by 4 bases and J by 8 bases, and 11 bases separated the two germline ends. The CDR3 length is 13 residues. Germline assignment: CDR1 KGHSH and CDR2 LQKENI. CDR3 sequence: CASSREPSGELFF. The CDR3, as DNA: TGTGCCAGCTCACGAGAGCCTTCGGGGGAGCTGTTTTTT.

With regard to this clone: Given a far larger clone just one base away, this is likely a sequencing read error. The genes are TRBV9 and TRBJ1-5, with 7 positions matching TRBD1. Germline CDR1 SGDLS, CDR2 YYNGEE. This CDR3 is built from 14 residues. The CDR3 loop reads CTSSVGGGGQPQHF. In DNA form, the CDR3 reads TGTACCAGCAGCGTAGGAGGGGGCGGTCAGCCCCAGCATTTT.

This clone has ten or more counts. The junction differs from germline at one of its ends, possibly a read error. The chain combines TRBV30 with TRBJ2-7, with D possibly being TRBD1 (5 bases). The CDR3 consists of 12 residues. The germline V gene has CDR1 GTSNPN and CDR2 SVGIG (reference sequence). The CDR3 sequence is CAWSPTGLDTVF. CDR3 in DNA: TGTGCCTGGAGCCCCACAGGCCTAGATACCGTCTTC.

The chain uses TRBV2 and TRBJ2-3, with a weak D call TRBD2 (6 bases). This CDR3 comprises 16 residues. Per germline, CDR1 SNHLY and CDR2 FYNNEI. The V gene lost 4 bases and the J gene lost 2 bases, with 16 bases spanning the gap. CDR3 bases: TGTGCCAGCAGTGGGCCTTCGGGAGCCGTCACAGATACGCAGTATTTT. Protein: CASSGPSGAVTDTQYF.

Concerning this clone: Other DNA sequences within the sample encode an identical CDR3. DNA of the CDR3: TGCGCCAGCAGCCTAGTGGTAGGTTCCTACGAGCAGTACTTC. This encodes CASSLVVGSYEQYF. V and J are TRBV5-1 and TRBJ2-7; the D is unclear. The CDR3 runs 14 residues. V lost 4 bases and J lost 1, with 12 bases in between. In germline, CDR1 is SGHRS, CDR2 YFSETQ.

The chain recombines TRBV5-1 with TRBJ2-3; maybe TRBD2 (6 bases). CDR1 is SGHRS and CDR2 is YFSETQ in the germline V gene. Between the trimmed V and J ends, which lost 1 base and 5 bases, there was a span of 11 bases. The CDR3 contains 14 residues. The CDR3 sequence is CASSLIPGEDTQYF. CDR3 DNA sequence: TGCGCCAGCAGCTTGATCCCGGGAGAAGATACGCAGTATTTT.